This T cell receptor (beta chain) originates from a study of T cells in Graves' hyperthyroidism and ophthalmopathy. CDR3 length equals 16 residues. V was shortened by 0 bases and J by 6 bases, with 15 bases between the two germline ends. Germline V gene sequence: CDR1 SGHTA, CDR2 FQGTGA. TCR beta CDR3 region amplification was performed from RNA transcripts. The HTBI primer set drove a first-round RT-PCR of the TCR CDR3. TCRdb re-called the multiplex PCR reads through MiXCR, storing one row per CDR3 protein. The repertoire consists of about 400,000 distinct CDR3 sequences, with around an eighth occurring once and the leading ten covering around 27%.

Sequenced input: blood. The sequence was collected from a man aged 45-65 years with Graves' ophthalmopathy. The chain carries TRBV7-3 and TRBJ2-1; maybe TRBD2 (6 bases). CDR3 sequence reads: CASSLTLSGTRNEQFF. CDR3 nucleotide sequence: TGTGCCAGCAGCTTAACGTTAAGTGGGACTCGCAATGAGCAGTTCTTC. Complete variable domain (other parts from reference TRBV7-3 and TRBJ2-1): GAGVSQTPSNKVTEKGKYVELRCDPISGHTALYWYRQSLGQGPEFLIYFQGTGAADDSGLPNDRFFAVRPEGSVSTLKIQRTERGDSAVYLCASSLTLSGTRNEQFFGPGTRLTVL.